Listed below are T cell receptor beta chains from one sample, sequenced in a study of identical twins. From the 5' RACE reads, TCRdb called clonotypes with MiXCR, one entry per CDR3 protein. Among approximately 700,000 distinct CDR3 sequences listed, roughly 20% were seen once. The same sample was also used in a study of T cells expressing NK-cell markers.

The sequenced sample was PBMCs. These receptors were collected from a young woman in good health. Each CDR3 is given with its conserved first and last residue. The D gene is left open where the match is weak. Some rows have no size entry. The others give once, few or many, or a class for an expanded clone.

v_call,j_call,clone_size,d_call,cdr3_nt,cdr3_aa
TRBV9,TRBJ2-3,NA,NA,TGTGCCAGCAGCGTAGTGGCCTCTCACACAGATACGCAGTATTTT,CASSVVASHTDTQYF
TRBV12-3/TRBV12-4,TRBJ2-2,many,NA,TGTGCCAGCAGTTTAATACCTTTAAACACCGGGGAGCTGTTTTTT,CASSLIPLNTGELFF
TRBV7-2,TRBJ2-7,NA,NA,TGTGCCAGCAGCCCCCCCGGACAAACCACCGAGCAGTACTTC,CASSPPGQTTEQYF
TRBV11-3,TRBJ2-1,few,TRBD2,TGTGCCAGCAGCTTAGCACTAGCGGATAGCTCCTACAATGAGCAGTTCTTC,CASSLALADSSYNEQFF
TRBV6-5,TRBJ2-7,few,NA,TGTGCCAGCAGTTCTGACTCTGGGGAGCAGTACTTC,CASSSDSGEQYF
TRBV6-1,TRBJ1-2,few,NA,TGTGCCAGCACAGGCAGGAGAAACTATGGCTACACCTTC,CASTGRRNYGYTF
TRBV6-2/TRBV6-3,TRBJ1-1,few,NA,TGTGCCAGCAGTTACGGAGGAATAGGACAGCCGAGTGAAGCTTTCTTT,CASSYGGIGQPSEAFF
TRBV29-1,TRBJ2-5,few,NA,TGCAGCACTTGCGTGGGGGAAGAGACCCAGTACTTC,CSTCVGEETQYF
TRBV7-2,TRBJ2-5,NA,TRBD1,TGTGCCAGCAGCCCCGGCCCGGGACAGCTACAAGAGACCCAGTACTTC,CASSPGPGQLQETQYF
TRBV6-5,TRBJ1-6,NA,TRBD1,TGTGCCAGCAGTTACTTTCCCGGACAGGGGCCATCACCCCTCCACTTT,CASSYFPGQGPSPLHF
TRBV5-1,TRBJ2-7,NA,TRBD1,TGCGCCAGCAGCTTGAGCACAGGGGCCTCCTACGAGCAGTACTTC,CASSLSTGASYEQYF
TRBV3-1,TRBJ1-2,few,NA,TGTGCCAGCAGCCAAGAATGGGCCTCCTATGGCTACACCTTC,CASSQEWASYGYTF
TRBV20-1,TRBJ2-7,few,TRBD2,TGCAGTGCTTTCACTCCGGGACTAGCGGCCTACGAGCAGTACTTC,CSAFTPGLAAYEQYF
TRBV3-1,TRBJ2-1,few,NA,TGTGCCAGCAGCCAGGTCTGGTCTTCACCTCAGTTCTTC,CASSQVWSSPQFF
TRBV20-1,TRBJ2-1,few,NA,TGCAGTGCTCGCCCCCTCCTAGCGATCAATGAGCAGTTCTTC,CSARPLLAINEQFF
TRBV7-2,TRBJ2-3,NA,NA,TGTGCCAGCAGCTTAGAGGACAGAAGAGATACGCAGTATTTT,CASSLEDRRDTQYF
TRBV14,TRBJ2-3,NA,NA,TGTGCCAGCAGCCTACGGGGGGCCTCGGATACGCAGTATTTT,CASSLRGASDTQYF
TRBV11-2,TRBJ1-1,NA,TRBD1,TGTGCCAGCAGCCGTAATCGGGACAGTGAAGCTTTCTTT,CASSRNRDSEAFF
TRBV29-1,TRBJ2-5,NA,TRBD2,TGCAGCGTCATGACTAGCGTCCAAGAGACCCAGTACTTC,CSVMTSVQETQYF
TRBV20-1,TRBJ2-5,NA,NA,TGCAGTGCCCACCAGGAGACCCAGTACTTC,CSAHQETQYF
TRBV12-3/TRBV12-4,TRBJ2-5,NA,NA,TGTGCCAGCAGTTTCACTATAGGAGGGGAGACCCAGTACTTC,CASSFTIGGETQYF
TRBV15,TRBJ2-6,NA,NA,TGTGCCACCAGCAGTAGATCTGGGGCCAACGTCCTGACTTTC,CATSSRSGANVLTF
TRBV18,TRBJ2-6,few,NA,TGTGCCAGCTCACTACCCGGACGTAGCTTATTCTCTGGGGCCAACGTCCTGACTTTC,CASSLPGRSLFSGANVLTF
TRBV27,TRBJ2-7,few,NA,TGTGCCAGCAAAAAGCCTGGCTACGAGCAGTACTTC,CASKKPGYEQYF
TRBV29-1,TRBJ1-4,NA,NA,TGCAGCGCCATGAGGGCAGGGAGGGAAAAACTGTTTTTT,CSAMRAGREKLFF
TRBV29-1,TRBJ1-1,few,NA,TGCAGCGTTGTGGGGGATCCTGACAGATCGAACACTGAAGCTTTCTTT,CSVVGDPDRSNTEAFF
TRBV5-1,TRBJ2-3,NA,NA,TGCGCCAGCAGCTTTTTGGATTTAGGAGGAGATACGCAGTATTTT,CASSFLDLGGDTQYF
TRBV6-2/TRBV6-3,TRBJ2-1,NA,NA,TGTGCCAGCAGAACGTCGGAGGGCTGGTATGGACTGAGCTACAATGAGCAGTTCTTC,CASRTSEGWYGLSYNEQFF
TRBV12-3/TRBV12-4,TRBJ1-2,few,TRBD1,TGTGCCAGCAGTTCCAGGGGGGAATATGGCTACACCTTC,CASSSRGEYGYTF
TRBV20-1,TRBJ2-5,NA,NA,TGCAGTGCTTATAATCAAGAGACCCAGTACTTC,CSAYNQETQYF
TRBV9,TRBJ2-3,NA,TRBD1,TGTGCCAGCAGCCCGAGAGTAGGGGACAGGGGGCGAACAGATACGCAGTATTTT,CASSPRVGDRGRTDTQYF
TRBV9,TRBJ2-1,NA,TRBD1,TGTGCCAGCAGCCATGATCCAGGGGGAGCCTACAATGAGCAGTTCTTC,CASSHDPGGAYNEQFF
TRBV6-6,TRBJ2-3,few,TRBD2,TGTGCCAGCAGTTCCACAGTAGCGGGTACGCAGTATTTT,CASSSTVAGTQYF
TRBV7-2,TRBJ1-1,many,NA,TGTGCCAGCAGCTTAGCGGCAGTACCTTTCTTT,CASSLAAVPFF
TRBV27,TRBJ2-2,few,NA,TGTGCCAGCAGTTTTCCACACACCGGGGAGCTGTTTTTT,CASSFPHTGELFF
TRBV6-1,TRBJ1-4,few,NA,TGTGCCAGCAGCCGAACAGGCCCAGGGACTAATGAAAAACTGTTTTTT,CASSRTGPGTNEKLFF